This passage covers 8 T cell receptor beta chains from one sample sequenced in a study of cytomegalovirus exposure and HLA in healthy donors. The PCR made use of 60 Vbeta and 13 Jbeta primers. Clones were read by immunoSEQ multiplex PCR, and TCRdb kept only the in-frame ones, dropping some. The sample lists about 190,000 clones; roughly 88% were seen once. Sequencing was performed on PBMCs. All receptors come from a boy aged 2 to 9 in good health and CMV-seronegative.

This chain joins TRBV6-1 and TRBJ1-4; 7 positions agree with TRBD1. The CDR3 sequence is 17 residues long. In germline, CDR1 is MNHNS, CDR2 SASEGT. The ends lost 4 bases at V and 8 bases at J; junction bases unmatched: 16. CDR3 loop: CASSVNGDRTLREKLFF. DNA of the CDR3: TGTGCCAGCAGTGTAAATGGGGACAGAACCCTCAGAGAAAAACTGTTTTTT.

V usage is TRBV19 and J usage is TRBJ1-5, with TRBD1 matching 12 bases. Per the germline V gene, CDR1 is LNHDA and CDR2 is SQIVND (reference sequence). Trimming cost V 5 bases and J 6 bases; bases outside gene matches: 5. This CDR3 is built from 15 residues. CDR3 sequence: CASSAGTGGSQPQHF. The DNA of the CDR3 is TGTGCCAGTAGTGCCGGGACAGGGGGCAGTCAGCCCCAGCATTTT.

In its sample, this clone was seen a few times. The chain recombines TRBV7-8 with TRBJ1-5; D gene ambiguous. The CDR3 is 13 residues long. Trimming cost V 4 bases and J 5 bases, with 9 bases left between them. Germline lookup yields CDR1 SGHVS and CDR2 FQNEAQ. As DNA, the CDR3 is TGTGCCAGCAGCTCGCGGATCGATCAGCCCCAGCATTTT. This sequence encodes CASSSRIDQPQHF.

This chain uses TRBV7-2 with TRBJ2-3, with D uncertain. Per germline, CDR1 SGHTA and CDR2 FQGNSA. The CDR3 runs 13 residues. V lost 1 base, J lost 3 bases, and 5 bases lay in between. CDR3 nucleotide sequence: TGTGCCAGCAGCTTAGAGAGGACAGATACGCAGTATTTT. The encoded protein is CASSLERTDTQYF.

This rearrangement joins TRBV6-6 to TRBJ1-6; 10 positions agree with TRBD1. The CDR3 consists of 15 residues. Germline V gives CDR1 MNHNY, CDR2 SVGAGI (reference sequence). V gave up 4 bases and J gave up 9 bases; unmatched junction bases: 6. The CDR3 bases are TGTGCCAGCAGTTCCCCCGGACAGGGGGGTTCACCCCTCCACTTT. It yields the protein CASSSPGQGGSPLHF.

The V call is TRBV9, the J call TRBJ2-1; TRBD2 agrees at 7 bases. Germline CDR1 reads SGDLS; CDR2 reads YYNGEE. The V gene end was trimmed by 0 bases and the J gene end by 0 bases; junction bases not matched to a gene: 9. The CDR3 consists of 18 residues. The CDR3 nucleotides are TGTGCCAGCAGCGTAGATTCCTGGGGGACTACCTCCTACAATGAGCAGTTCTTC. Amino acids: CASSVDSWGTTSYNEQFF. Filled out from reference TRBV9 and TRBJ2-1, the complete variable domain reads DSGVTQTPKHLITATGQRVTLRCSPRSGDLSVYWYQQSLDQGLQFLIQYYNGEERAKGNILERFSAQQFPDLHSELNLSSLELGDSALYFCASSVDSWGTTSYNEQFFGPGTRLTVL.

The table lists this clone with a count of one. The chain employs TRBV28 and TRBJ1-5; D uncertain. The CDR3 length is 13 residues. Trimming stripped 9 bases from V and 0 bases from J, with 9 bases between. In germline, CDR1 is MDHEN, CDR2 SYDVKM. The CDR3 coding sequence is TGTGCCAGTCGGAGGCATAGCAATCAGCCCCAGCATTTT. Residues: CASRRHSNQPQHF.

This clone has only one observation. The chain uses TRBV7-9 and TRBJ2-4; TRBD1 matches at 7 bases. The trim removed 5 bases at V and 0 bases at J, leaving 7 bases unmatched. The CDR3 consists of 16 residues. CDR1 is SEHNR, CDR2 FQNEAQ, per germline (reference sequence). The CDR3 nucleotides are TGTGCCAGCAGCCCCCGGACAGGAGAAGCCAAAAACATTCAGTACTTC. It specifies CASSPRTGEAKNIQYF. The variable domain in full, completed from reference TRBV7-9 and TRBJ2-4, reads DTGVSQNPRHKITKRGQNVTFRCDPISEHNRLYWYRQTLGQGPEFLTYFQNEAQLEKSRLLSDRFSAERPKGSFSTLEIQRTEQGDSAMYLCASSPRTGEAKNIQYFGAGTRLSVL.